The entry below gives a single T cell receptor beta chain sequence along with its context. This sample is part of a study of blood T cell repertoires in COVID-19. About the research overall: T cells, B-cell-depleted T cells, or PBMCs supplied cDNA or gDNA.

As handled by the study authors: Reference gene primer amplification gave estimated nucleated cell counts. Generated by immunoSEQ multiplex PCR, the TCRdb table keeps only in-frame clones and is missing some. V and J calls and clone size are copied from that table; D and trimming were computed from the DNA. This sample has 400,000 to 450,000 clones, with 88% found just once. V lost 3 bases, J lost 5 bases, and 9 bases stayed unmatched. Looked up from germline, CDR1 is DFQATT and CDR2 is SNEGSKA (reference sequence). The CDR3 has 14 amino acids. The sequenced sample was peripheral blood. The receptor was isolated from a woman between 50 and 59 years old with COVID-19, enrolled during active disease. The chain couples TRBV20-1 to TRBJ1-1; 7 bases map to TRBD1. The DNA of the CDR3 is TGCAGTGCTAGTCGGGTACAGGGGCGAACTGAAGCTTTCTTT. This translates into CSASRVQGRTEAFF.